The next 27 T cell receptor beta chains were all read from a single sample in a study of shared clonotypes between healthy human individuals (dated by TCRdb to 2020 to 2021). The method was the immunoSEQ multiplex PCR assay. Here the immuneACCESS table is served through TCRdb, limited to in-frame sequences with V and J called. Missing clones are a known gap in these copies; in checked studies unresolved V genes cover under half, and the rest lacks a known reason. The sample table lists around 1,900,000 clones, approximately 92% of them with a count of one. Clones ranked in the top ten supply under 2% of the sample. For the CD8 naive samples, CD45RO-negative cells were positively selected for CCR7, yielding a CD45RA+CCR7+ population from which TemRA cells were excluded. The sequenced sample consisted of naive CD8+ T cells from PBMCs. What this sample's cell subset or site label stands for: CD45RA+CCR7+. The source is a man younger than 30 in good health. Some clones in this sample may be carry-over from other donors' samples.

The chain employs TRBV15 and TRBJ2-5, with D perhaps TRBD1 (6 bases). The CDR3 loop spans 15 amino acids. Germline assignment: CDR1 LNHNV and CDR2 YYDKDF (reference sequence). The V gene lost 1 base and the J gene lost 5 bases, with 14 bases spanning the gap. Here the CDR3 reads CATSRVRVQGETQYF. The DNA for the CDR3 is TGTGCCACCAGCAGAGTCAGGGTCCAGGGGGAGACCCAGTACTTC.

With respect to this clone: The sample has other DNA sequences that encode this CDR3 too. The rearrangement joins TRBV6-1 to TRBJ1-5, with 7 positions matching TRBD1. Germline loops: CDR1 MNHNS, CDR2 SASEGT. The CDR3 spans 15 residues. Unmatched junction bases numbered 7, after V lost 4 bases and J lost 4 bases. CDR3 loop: CASSAPRDSNQPQHF. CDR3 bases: TGTGCCAGCAGTGCCCCCAGGGACAGTAATCAGCCCCAGCATTTT.

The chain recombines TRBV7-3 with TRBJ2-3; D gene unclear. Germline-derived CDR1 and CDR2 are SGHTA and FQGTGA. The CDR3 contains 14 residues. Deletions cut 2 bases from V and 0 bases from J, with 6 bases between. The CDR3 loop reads CASSLYASTDTQYF. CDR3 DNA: TGTGCCAGCAGCTTATATGCGAGCACAGATACGCAGTATTTT. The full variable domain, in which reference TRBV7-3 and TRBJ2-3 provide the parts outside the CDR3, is GAGVSQTPSNKVTEKGKYVELRCDPISGHTALYWYRQSLGQGPEFLIYFQGTGAADDSGLPNDRFFAVRPEGSVSTLKIQRTERGDSAVYLCASSLYASTDTQYFGPGTRLTVL.

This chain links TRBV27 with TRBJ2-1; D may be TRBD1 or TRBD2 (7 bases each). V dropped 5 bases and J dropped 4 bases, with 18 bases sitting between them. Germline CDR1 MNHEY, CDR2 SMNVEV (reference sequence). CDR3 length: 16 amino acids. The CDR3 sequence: CASSPFRGGSYNEQFF. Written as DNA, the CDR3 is TGTGCCAGCAGTCCATTCAGGGGGGGCTCTTACAATGAGCAGTTCTTC.

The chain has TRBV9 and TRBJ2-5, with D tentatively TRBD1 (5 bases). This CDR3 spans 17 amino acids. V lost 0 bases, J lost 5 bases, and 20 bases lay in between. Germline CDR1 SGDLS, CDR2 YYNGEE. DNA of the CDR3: TGTGCCAGCAGCGTAGCGAGACAGCCAACGAAGGGGGAGACCCAGTACTTC. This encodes CASSVARQPTKGETQYF.

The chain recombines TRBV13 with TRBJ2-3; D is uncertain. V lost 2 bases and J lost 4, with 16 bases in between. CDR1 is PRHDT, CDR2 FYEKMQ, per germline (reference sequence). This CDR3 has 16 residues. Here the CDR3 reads CASSLRLLTGSDTQYF. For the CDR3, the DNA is TGTGCCAGCAGCTTACGGTTATTGACTGGTTCAGATACGCAGTATTTT.

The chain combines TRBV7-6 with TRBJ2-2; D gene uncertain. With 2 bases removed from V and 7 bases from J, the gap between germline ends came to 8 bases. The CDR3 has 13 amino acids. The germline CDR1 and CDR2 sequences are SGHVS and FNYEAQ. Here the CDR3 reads CASSLRPYGELFF. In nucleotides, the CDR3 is TGTGCCAGCAGCTTACGTCCCTACGGGGAGCTGTTTTTT. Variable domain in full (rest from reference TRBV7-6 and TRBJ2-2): GAGVSQSPRYKVTKRGQDVALRCDPISGHVSLYWYRQALGQGPEFLTYFNYEAQQDKSGLPNDRFSAERPEGSISTLTIQRTEQRDSAMYRCASSLRPYGELFFGEGSRLTVL.

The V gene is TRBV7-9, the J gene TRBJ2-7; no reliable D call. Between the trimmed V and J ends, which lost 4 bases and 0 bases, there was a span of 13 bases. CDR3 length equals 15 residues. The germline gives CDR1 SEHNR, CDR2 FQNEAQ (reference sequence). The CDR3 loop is CASSSETYYSYEQYF. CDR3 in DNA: TGTGCCAGCAGCTCTGAGACCTATTACTCCTACGAGCAGTACTTC.

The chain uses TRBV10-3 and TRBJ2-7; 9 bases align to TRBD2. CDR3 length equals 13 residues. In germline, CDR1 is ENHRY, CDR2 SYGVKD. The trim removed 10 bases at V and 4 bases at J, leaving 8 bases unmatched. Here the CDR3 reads CATTPGLAYEQYF. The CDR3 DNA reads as TGTGCCACCACACCGGGACTAGCATACGAGCAGTACTTC.

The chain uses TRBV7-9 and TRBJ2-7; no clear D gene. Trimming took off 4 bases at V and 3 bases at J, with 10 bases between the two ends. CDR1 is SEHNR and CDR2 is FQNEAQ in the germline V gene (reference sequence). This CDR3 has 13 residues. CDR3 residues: CASSSAVDYEQYF. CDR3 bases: TGTGCCAGCAGCTCTGCTGTAGACTACGAGCAGTACTTC.

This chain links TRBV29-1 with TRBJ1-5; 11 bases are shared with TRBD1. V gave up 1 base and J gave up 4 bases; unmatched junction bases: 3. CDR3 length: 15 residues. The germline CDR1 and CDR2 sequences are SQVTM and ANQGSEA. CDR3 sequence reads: CSVEVGTGGNQPQHF. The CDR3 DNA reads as TGCAGCGTTGAAGTGGGGACAGGGGGAAATCAGCCCCAGCATTTT. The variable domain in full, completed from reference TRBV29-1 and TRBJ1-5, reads SAVISQKPSRDICQRGTSLTIQCQVDSQVTMMFWYRQQPGQSLTLIATANQGSEATYESGFVIDKFPISRPNLTFSTLTVSNMSPEDSSIYLCSVEVGTGGNQPQHFGDGTRLSIL.

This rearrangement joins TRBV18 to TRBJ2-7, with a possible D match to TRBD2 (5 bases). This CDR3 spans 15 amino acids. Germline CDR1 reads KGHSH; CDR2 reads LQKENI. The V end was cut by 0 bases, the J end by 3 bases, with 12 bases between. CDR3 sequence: CASSPPGRENYEQYF. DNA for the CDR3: TGTGCCAGCTCACCACCGGGTCGGGAAAACTACGAGCAGTACTTC.

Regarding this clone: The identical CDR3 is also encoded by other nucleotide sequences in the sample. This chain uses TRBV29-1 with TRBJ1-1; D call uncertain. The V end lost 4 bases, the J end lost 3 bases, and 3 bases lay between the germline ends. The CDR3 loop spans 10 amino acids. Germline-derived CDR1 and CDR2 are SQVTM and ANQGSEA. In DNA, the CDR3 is TGCAGCGTTGGGGACACTGAAGCTTTCTTT. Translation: CSVGDTEAFF.

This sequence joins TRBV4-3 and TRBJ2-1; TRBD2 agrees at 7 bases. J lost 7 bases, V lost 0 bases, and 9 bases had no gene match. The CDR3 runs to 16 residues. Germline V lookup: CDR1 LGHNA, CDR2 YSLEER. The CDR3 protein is CASSQELSGMWNEQFF. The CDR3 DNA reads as TGCGCCAGCAGCCAAGAGTTGAGCGGGATGTGGAATGAGCAGTTCTTC.

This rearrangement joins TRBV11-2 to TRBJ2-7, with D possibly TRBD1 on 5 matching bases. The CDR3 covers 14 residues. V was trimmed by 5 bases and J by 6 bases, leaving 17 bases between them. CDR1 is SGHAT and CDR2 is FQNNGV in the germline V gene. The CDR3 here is CASSLLRGSGEQYF. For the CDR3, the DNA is TGTGCCAGCAGCCTCCTAAGGGGTTCAGGCGAGCAGTACTTC.

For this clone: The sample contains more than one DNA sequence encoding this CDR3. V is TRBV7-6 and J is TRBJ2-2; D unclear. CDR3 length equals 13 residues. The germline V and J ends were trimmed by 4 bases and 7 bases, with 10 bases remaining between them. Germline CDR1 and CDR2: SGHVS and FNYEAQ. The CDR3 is CASSSRSDGELFF. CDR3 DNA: TGTGCCAGCAGCTCCCGGAGCGACGGGGAGCTGTTTTTT.

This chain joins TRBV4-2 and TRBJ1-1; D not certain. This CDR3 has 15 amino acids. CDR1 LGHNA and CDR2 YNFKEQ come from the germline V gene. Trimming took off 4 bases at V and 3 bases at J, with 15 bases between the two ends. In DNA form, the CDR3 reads TGTGCCAGCAGCCCACGGGTTACAGTCGACACTGAAGCTTTCTTT. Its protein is CASSPRVTVDTEAFF.

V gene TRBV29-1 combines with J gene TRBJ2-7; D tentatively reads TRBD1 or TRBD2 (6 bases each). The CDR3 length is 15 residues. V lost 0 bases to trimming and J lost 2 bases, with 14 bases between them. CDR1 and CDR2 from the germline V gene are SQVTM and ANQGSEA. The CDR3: CSVEDQNREAYEQYF. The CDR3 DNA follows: TGCAGCGTTGAAGATCAGAACAGGGAGGCCTACGAGCAGTACTTC.

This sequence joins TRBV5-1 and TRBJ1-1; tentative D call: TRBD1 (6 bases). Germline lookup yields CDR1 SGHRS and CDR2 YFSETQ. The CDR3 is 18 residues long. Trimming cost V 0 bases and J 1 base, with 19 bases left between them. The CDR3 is CASSLVQREWGANTEAFF. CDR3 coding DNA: TGCGCCAGCAGCTTGGTCCAAAGGGAATGGGGGGCGAACACTGAAGCTTTCTTT. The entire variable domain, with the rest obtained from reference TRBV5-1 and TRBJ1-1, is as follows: KAGVTQTPRYLIKTRGQQVTLSCSPISGHRSVSWYQQTPGQGLQFLFEYFSETQRNKGNFPGRFSGRQFSNSRSEMNVSTLELGDSALYLCASSLVQREWGANTEAFFGQGTRLTVV.

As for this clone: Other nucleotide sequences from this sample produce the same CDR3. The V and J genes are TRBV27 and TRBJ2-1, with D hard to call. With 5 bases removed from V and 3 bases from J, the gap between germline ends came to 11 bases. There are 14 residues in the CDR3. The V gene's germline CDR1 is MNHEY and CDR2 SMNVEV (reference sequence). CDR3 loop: CASSPTGRYNEQFF. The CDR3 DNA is TGTGCCAGCAGTCCCACCGGACGCTACAATGAGCAGTTCTTC.

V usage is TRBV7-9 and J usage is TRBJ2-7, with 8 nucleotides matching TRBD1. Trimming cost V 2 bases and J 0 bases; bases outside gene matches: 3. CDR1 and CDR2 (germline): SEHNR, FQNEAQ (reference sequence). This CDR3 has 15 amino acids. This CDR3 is CASSLTTGGSYEQYF. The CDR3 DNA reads TGTGCCAGCAGCTTAACTACAGGGGGCTCCTACGAGCAGTACTTC.

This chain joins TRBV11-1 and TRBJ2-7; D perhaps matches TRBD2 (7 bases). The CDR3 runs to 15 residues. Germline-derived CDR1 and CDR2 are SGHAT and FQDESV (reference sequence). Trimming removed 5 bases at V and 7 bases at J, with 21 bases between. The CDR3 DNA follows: TGTGCCAGCAGCCCACCGTGGGGGGGGCTGGGGGAGCAGTACTTC. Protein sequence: CASSPPWGGLGEQYF. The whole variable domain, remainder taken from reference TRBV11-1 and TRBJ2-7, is EAEVAQSPRYKITEKSQAVAFWCDPISGHATLYWYRQILGQGPELLVQFQDESVVDDSQLPKDRFSAERLKGVDSTLKIQPAELGDSAMYLCASSPPWGGLGEQYFGPGTRLTVT.

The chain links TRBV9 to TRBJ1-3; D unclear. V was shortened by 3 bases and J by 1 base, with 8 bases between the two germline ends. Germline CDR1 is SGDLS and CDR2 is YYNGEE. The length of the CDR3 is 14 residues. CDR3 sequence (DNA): TGTGCCAGCAGCGCCCACTTGTCTGGAAACACCATATATTTT. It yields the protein CASSAHLSGNTIYF.

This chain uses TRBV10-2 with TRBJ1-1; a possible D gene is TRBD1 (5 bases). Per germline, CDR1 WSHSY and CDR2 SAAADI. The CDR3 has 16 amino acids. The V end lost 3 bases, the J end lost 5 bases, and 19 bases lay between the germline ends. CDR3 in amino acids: CASSDGRERLGTEAFF. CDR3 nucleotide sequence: TGCGCCAGCAGTGACGGCAGGGAGAGGCTGGGGACTGAAGCTTTCTTT.

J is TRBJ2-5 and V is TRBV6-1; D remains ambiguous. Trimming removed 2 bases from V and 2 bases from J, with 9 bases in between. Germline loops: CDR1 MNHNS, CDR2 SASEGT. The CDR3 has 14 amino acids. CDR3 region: CASSEWAGQETQYF. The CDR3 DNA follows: TGTGCCAGCAGTGAATGGGCAGGTCAAGAGACCCAGTACTTC.

CDR3 protein: CASSIGGVNQPQHF. DNA for the CDR3: TGTGCCAGTAGTATAGGGGGAGTCAATCAGCCCCAGCATTTT. The chain links TRBV19 to TRBJ1-5, with no clear D. Trimming removed 1 base from V and 3 bases from J, with 7 bases in between. Germline V gene sequence: CDR1 LNHDA, CDR2 SQIVND (reference sequence). The CDR3 is 14 amino acids.

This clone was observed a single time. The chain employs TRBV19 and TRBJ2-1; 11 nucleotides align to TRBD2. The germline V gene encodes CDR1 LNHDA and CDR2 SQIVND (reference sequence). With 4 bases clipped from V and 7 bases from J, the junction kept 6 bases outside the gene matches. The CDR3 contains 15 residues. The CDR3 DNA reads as TGTGCCAGTAGTACACTAGCGGGAGTAGTAAATGAGCAGTTCTTC. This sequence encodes CASSTLAGVVNEQFF.